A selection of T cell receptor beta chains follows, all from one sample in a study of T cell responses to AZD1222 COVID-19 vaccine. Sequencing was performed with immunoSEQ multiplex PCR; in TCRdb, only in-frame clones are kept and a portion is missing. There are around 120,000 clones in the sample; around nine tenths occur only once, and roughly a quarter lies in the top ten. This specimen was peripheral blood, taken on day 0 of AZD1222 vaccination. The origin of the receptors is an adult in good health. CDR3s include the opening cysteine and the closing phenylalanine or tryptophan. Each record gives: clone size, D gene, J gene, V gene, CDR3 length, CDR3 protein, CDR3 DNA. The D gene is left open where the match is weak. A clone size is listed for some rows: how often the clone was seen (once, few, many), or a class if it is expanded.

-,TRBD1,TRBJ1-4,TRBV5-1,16,CASSSAPQGANEKLFF,TGCGCCAGCAGCTCGGCACCACAGGGGGCTAATGAAAAACTGTTTTTT
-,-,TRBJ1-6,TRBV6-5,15,CASSTASALRSPLHF,TGTGCCAGCAGCACCGCCAGCGCCCTACGGTCACCCCTCCACTTT
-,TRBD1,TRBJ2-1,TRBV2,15,CASKQGTGDYNEQFF,TGTGCCAGCAAACAAGGTACAGGGGATTACAATGAGCAGTTCTTC
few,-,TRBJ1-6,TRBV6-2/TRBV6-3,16,CASSYGWSSYNSPLHF,TGTGCCAGCAGTTACGGGTGGAGCTCCTATAATTCACCCCTCCACTTT
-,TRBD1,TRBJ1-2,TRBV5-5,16,CASSLGVGQGNYGYTF,TGTGCCAGCAGCTTGGGAGTTGGACAGGGGAACTATGGCTACACCTTC
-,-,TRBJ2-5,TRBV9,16,CASTRSEGRVQETQYF,TGTGCCAGCACCAGATCCGAGGGACGGGTACAAGAGACCCAGTACTTC
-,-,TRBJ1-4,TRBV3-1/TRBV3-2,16,CASSPPRGKTNEKLFF,TGTGCCAGCAGCCCTCCTCGGGGAAAAACTAATGAAAAACTGTTTTTT
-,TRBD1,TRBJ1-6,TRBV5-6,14,CASRGTGGNSPLHF,TGTGCCAGCAGGGGGACAGGGGGTAATTCACCCCTCCACTTT
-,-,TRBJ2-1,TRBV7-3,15,CASSPDPAGRNEQFF,TGTGCCAGCAGCCCGGACCCAGCAGGGCGCAATGAGCAGTTCTTC
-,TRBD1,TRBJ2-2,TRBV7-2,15,CASSFAGTGVGELFF,TGTGCCAGCAGCTTCGCCGGGACAGGGGTCGGGGAGCTGTTTTTT
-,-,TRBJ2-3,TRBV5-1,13,CASSLAGGDTQYF,TGCGCCAGCAGCTTGGCGGGCGGGGATACGCAGTATTTT
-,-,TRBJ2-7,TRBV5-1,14,CASSPDMSSYEQYF,TGCGCCAGCAGCCCGGACATGAGTTCCTACGAGCAGTACTTC
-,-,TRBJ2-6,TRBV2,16,CASSGGRSSGANVLTF,TGTGCCAGCAGTGGCGGCAGGAGCTCTGGGGCCAACGTCCTGACTTTC
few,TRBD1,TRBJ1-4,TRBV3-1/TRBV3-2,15,CASSLTTGRGEKLFF,TGTGCCAGCAGCCTGACGACAGGGAGGGGTGAAAAACTGTTTTTT
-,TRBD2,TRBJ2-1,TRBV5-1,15,CASSWTSGVYNEQFF,TGCGCCAGCAGCTGGACTAGCGGAGTATACAATGAGCAGTTCTTC
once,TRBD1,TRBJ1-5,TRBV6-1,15,CASSEVTGANQPQHF,TGTGCCAGCAGTGAAGTGACAGGGGCCAATCAGCCCCAGCATTTT
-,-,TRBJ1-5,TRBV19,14,CASSGSGGNQPQHF,TGTGCCAGTAGCGGGTCAGGGGGCAATCAGCCCCAGCATTTT
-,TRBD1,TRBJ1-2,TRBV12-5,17,CASGLDPLGQLNYGYTF,TGTGCTAGTGGTTTGGACCCTCTGGGACAGCTAAACTATGGCTACACCTTC
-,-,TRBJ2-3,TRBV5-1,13,CASHLRNTDTQYF,TGCGCCAGCCACCTCCGAAACACAGATACGCAGTATTTT
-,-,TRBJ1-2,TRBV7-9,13,CASSPGLDYGYTF,TGTGCCAGCAGCCCGGGCTTAGATTATGGCTACACCTTC
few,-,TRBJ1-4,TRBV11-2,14,CASSFGGYNEKLFF,TGTGCCAGCAGCTTCGGGGGTTACAATGAAAAACTGTTTTTT
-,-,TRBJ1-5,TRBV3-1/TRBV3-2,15,CASSQGGGGNQPQHF,TGTGCCAGCAGCCAAGGGGGTGGGGGTAATCAGCCCCAGCATTTT
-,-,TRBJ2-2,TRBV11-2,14,CASSLAGQTGELFF,TGTGCCAGCAGCTTAGCGGGCCAAACCGGGGAGCTGTTTTTT
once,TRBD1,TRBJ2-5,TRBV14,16,CASSQSGQVLRKTQYF,TGTGCCAGCAGCCAGTCGGGACAGGTACTTCGGAAGACCCAGTACTTC
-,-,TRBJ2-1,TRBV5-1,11,CASSDYNEQFF,TGCGCCAGCAGCGATTACAATGAGCAGTTCTTC
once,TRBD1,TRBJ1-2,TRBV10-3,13,CAISPGQGFGYTF,TGTGCCATCAGTCCAGGACAGGGTTTTGGCTACACCTTC
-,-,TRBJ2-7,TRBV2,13,CASSGDRSSEQYF,TGTGCCAGTTCAGGAGATAGGTCCTCCGAGCAGTACTTC
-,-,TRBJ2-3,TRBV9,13,CASSVGGTDTQYF,TGTGCCAGCAGCGTAGGGGGCACAGATACGCAGTATTTT
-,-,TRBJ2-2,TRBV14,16,CASSQGQSSVAGELFF,TGTGCCAGCAGCCAAGGGCAATCTAGCGTCGCCGGGGAGCTGTTTTTT
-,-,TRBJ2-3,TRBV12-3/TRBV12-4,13,CASRMGGTDTQYF,TGTGCCAGCAGGATGGGGGGCACAGATACGCAGTATTTT